This T cell receptor beta chain emerged from a study of T-cell reconstitution after alpha-beta-depleted transplantation in children. The germline V gene encodes CDR1 LNHNV and CDR2 YYDKDF (reference sequence). The CDR3 has 13 amino acids. The J segment lost 5 bases and the V segment lost 8 bases, leaving 5 bases of the junction unmatched. Study findings and constraints: A year post-transplant, T-cell counts and diversity derived mostly from newly produced T cells. Some patients' high day-60 TCRbeta diversity was traced to surviving recipient T cells and thymic progenitors. After transplant, at about two months, alpha-beta T cells were reportedly derived from several hundred expanded graft clones.

With regard to this clonotype: Its specificity is not known.

Molecular barcoding with unique molecular identifiers was used for the TCRbeta library. TCRdb re-called the PCR reads through MiXCR, storing one row per CDR3 protein. The sample has about 460,000 distinct CDR3 sequences, approximately 10% seen once. The chain couples TRBV15 to TRBJ1-4; TRBD1 aligns across 7 bases. This sequence was found in a female patient aged 2 to 10 who had a stem cell transplant for aplastic anemia, so the T cells may come from the graft donor. The specimen was PBMCs, mostly from graft donor cells, collected 180 days after TCRalphabeta/CD19-depleted stem cell transplant. In nucleotides, the CDR3 is TGTGCCACCGAGGGGGCCCCCAATGAAAAACTGTTTTTT. Protein: CATEGAPNEKLFF.